The 2 T cell receptor beta chains reported below all come from one sample, sequenced in a study of blood T cell repertoires in COVID-19. Assay: immunoSEQ multiplex PCR; the TCRdb copy retains only in-frame clones and omits some. The data hold 85,000 to 100,000 clones, with over 75% observed a single time. Sequenced sample: peripheral blood. These receptor sequences come from a man aged 60 to 75 with acute or convalescent COVID-19.

This clone was recorded once. J is TRBJ2-5 and V is TRBV7-8, with TRBD1 identical over 7 bases. The V gene end was trimmed by 5 bases and the J gene end by 1 base; junction bases not matched to a gene: 4. The CDR3 runs 14 residues. Germline V gene lookup returns CDR1 SGHVS and CDR2 FQNEAQ. DNA of the CDR3: TGTGCCAGCAGCGTATGGACAGGCCAAGAGACCCAGTACTTC. Protein sequence: CASSVWTGQETQYF.

The CDR3 spells CASSDTGTGETQYF. The CDR3, as DNA: TGTGCCAGTAGTGACACAGGGACGGGAGAGACCCAGTACTTC. The J gene is TRBJ2-5, the V gene TRBV19, with D possibly matching TRBD1 (6 bases). The CDR3 extends over 14 amino acids. V was cut by 5 bases and J by 4 bases, with 14 bases left in between. Germline assignment: CDR1 LNHDA and CDR2 SQIVND (reference sequence).